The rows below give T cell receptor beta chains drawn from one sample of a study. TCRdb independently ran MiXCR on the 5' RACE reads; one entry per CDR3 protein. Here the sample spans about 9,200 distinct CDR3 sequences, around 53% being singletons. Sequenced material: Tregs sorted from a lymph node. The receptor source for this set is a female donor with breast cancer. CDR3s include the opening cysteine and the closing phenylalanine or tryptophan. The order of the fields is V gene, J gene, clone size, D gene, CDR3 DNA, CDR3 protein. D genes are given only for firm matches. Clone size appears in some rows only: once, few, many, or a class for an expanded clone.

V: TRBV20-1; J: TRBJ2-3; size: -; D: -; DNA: TGCAGTGCTGGGCAACAGGGGAGGCGCGATACGCAGTATTTT; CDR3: CSAGQQGRRDTQYF
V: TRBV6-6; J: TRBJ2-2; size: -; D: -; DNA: TGTGCCAGCAGCCCACTAGCCACCGGGGAGCTGTTTTTT; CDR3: CASSPLATGELFF
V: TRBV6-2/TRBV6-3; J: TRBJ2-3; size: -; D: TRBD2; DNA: TGTGCCAGCAGTTACTCGATAACTAGCGGAACCACAGATACGCAGTATTTT; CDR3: CASSYSITSGTTDTQYF
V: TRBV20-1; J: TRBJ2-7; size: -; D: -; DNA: TGCAGTGCTAGAGAGGGGGTTGTTGACGAGCAGTACTTC; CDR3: CSAREGVVDEQYF
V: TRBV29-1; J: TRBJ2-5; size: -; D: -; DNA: TGCAGCGTTGAAGGGACGGACCAAGAGACCCAGTACTTC; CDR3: CSVEGTDQETQYF
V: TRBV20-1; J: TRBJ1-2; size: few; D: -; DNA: TGCAGTGCCAAGAACAGGATGATGCATGGCTACACCTTC; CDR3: CSAKNRMMHGYTF
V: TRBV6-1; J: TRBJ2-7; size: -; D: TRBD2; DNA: TGTGCCAGCAGTGTGTTCGAAGCGGGAGGTTCCTACGAGCAGTACTTC; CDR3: CASSVFEAGGSYEQYF
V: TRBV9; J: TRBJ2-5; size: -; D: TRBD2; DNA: TGTGCCAGCAGCGTAGCGGGAGGGGGGTCCCAAGAGACCCAGTACTTC; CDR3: CASSVAGGGSQETQYF
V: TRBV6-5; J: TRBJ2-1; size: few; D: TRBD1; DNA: TGTGCCAGCAGTTCCCCAGGGGGCCAAGACAATGAGCAGTTCTTC; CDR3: CASSSPGGQDNEQFF
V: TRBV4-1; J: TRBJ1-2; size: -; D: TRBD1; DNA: TGCGCCAGCAGCCAAAAGGGGGCCTACTTCTATGGCTACACCTTC; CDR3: CASSQKGAYFYGYTF
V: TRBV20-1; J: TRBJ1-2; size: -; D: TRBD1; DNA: TGCAGTGCTAGACCCGACAGGGGGCTAGGCTACACCTTC; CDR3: CSARPDRGLGYTF
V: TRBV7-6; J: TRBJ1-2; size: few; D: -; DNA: TGTGCCAGCAGCTTAGCGCACGGAGGCCGAGGCGGGAACTATGGCTACACCTTC; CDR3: CASSLAHGGRGGNYGYTF
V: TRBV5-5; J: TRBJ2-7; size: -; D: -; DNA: TGTGCCGGCAGCTCTAGATTGAGCTACGAGCAGTACTTC; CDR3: CAGSSRLSYEQYF
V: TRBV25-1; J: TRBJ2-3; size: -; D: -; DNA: TGTGCCAGCAGTGAAGGGGCCAGTTCCACAGATACGCAGTATTTT; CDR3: CASSEGASSTDTQYF
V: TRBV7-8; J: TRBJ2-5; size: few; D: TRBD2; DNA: TGTGCCAGCAGCACTCGCGGGAGGTGGATAGAGACCCAGTACTTC; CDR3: CASSTRGRWIETQYF
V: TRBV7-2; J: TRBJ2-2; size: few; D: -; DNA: TGTGCCAGCGGAATGGGCTCAGCGGGCACCGGGGAGCTGTTTTTT; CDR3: CASGMGSAGTGELFF
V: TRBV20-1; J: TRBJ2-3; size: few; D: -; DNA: TGCAGTGCTAGAACGACACACACAGATACGCAGTATTTT; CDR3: CSARTTHTDTQYF
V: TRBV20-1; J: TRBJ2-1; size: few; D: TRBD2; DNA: TGCAGTGCCCGAGTGACTAGCGGGCAGTTCTTC; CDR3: CSARVTSGQFF
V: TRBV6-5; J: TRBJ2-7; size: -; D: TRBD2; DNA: TGTGCCAGCAGGCAGAGCGGGGGTAGCTCCTACGAGCAGTACTTC; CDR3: CASRQSGGSSYEQYF
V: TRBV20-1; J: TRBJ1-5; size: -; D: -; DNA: TGCAGTGCTAGAGATCAGGGGATTAGCAATCAGCCCCAGCATTTT; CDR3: CSARDQGISNQPQHF
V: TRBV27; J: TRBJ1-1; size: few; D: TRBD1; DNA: TGTGCCAGCAGGACAGGGGTCCCGAACACTGAAGCTTTCTTT; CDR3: CASRTGVPNTEAFF
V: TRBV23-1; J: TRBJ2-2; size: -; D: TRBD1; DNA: TGCGCCAGCAGTCTCGCCGGGACAGGGGCCGGGGAGCTGTTTTTT; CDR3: CASSLAGTGAGELFF
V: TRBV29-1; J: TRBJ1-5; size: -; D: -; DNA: TGCAGCGTGGGGCTGGGTGCCGCGGGTCAGCCCCAGCATTTT; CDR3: CSVGLGAAGQPQHF
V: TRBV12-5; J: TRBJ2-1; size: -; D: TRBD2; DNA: TGTGCTAGTGGTTTGGTACTGACTAGCGGAGATTACAATGAGCAGTTCTTC; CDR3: CASGLVLTSGDYNEQFF
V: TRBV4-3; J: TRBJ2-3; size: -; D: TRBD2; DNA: TGCGCCAGCAGCCAAGGGTTTGCGGGAGCTGGCACAGATACGCAGTATTTT; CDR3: CASSQGFAGAGTDTQYF
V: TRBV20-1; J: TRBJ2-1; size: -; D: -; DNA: TGCAGTGCTAGAAAGGCTTACAATGAGCAGTTCTTC; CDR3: CSARKAYNEQFF
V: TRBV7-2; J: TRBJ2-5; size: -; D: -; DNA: TGTGCCAGCAGCCCGACTAGTTCTGAAGAGACCCAGTACTTC; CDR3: CASSPTSSEETQYF
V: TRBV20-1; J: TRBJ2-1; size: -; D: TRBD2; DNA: TGCAGTGCTAGAGATTGGGGACTAGAGGGACCGCGGCAGTTCTTC; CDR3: CSARDWGLEGPRQFF
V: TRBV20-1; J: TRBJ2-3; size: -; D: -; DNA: TGCAGTGCTAGAGACCCAAACTTAGCGCACACAGATACGCAGTATTTT; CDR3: CSARDPNLAHTDTQYF
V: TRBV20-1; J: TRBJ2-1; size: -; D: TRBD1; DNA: TGCAGTGCGGCAGGGGGCTACGATGAGCAGTTCTTC; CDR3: CSAAGGYDEQFF
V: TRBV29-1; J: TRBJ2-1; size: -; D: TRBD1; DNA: TGCAGCGCTGACAGGGTGAGGAAATACAATGAGCAGTTCTTC; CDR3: CSADRVRKYNEQFF
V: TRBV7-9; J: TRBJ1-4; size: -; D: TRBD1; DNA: TGTGCCAGCAGCGGGGGACAGGGGGCGCTCGAAAAACTGTTTTTT; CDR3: CASSGGQGALEKLFF
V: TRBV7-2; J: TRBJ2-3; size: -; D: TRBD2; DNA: TGTGCCAGCAGCGCTAGCGGGAGGACTTCCGATACGCAGTATTTT; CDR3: CASSASGRTSDTQYF
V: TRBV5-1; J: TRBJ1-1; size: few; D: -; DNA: TGCGCCAGCAGCTGGTCTCCTCAAAAGGACACTGAAGCTTTCTTT; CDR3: CASSWSPQKDTEAFF
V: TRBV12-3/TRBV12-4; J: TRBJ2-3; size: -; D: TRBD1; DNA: TGTGCCAGCAGCCCCATCCCGGGACAGGGCCGCACAGATACGCAGTATTTT; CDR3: CASSPIPGQGRTDTQYF
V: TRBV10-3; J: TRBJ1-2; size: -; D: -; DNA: TGTGCCATCAGAGGAGGGAGGTTCATTGACTATGGCTACACCTTC; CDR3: CAIRGGRFIDYGYTF
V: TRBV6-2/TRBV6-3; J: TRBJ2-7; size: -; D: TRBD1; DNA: TGTGCCAGCAGTTACCCACAGGGGGTTTTCTACGAGCAGTACTTC; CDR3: CASSYPQGVFYEQYF
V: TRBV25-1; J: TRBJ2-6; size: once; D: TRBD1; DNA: TGTGCCAGCAGTGGGGGACAGTTCTCTGGGGCCAACGTCCTGACTTTC; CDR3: CASSGGQFSGANVLTF
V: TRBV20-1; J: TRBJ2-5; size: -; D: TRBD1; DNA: TGCAGTGCTAGAGATGGACAGGGGGCGCGGGAGACCCAGTACTTC; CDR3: CSARDGQGARETQYF
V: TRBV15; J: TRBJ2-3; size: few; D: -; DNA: TGTGCCACCAGCAGAGTGACAGATACGCAGTATTTT; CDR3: CATSRVTDTQYF
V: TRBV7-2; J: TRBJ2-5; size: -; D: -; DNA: TGTGCCAGCAGTTACGACTGGGCCCAAGAGACCCAGTACTTC; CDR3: CASSYDWAQETQYF
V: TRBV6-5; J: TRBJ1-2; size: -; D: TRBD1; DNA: TGTGCCAGCAGTTCATCAGGGGGGGGCTACGCCTTC; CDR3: CASSSSGGGYAF
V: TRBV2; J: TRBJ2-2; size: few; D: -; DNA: TGTGCCAGCAGTGCAGGGTCGACCGGGGAGCTGTTTTTT; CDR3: CASSAGSTGELFF
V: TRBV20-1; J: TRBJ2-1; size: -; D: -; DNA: TGCAGTGCTCCTAAGCTTTCGGGGGGACAACGTAGTGAGCAGTTCTTC; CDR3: CSAPKLSGGQRSEQFF
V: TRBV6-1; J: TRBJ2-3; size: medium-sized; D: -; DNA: TGTGCCAGCAGCGTCAACCCAGCTATTAGGCCCCAAGATACGCAGTATTTT; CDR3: CASSVNPAIRPQDTQYF
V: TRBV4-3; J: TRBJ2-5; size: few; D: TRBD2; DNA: TGCGCCAGCAGCCAAGTTAGGCTAGCGGGAGACCGTGGTGAGACCCAGTACTTC; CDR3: CASSQVRLAGDRGETQYF
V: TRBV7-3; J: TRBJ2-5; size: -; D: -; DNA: TGTGCCAGCAGCCCGAGAGGTGGCAGGAGGGGGGAGACCCAGTACTTC; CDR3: CASSPRGGRRGETQYF
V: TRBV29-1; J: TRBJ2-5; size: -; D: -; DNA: TGCAGCGTTGGAGAGACCCAGTACTTC; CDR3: CSVGETQYF
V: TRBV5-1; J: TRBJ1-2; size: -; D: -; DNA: TGCGCCAGCAGCTTGGAGGGAGGGTATGGCTACACCTTC; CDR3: CASSLEGGYGYTF
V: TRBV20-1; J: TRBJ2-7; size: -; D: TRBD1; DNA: TGCAGTGCCGAGACAGGGGCCTCCTACGAGCAGTACTTC; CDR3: CSAETGASYEQYF
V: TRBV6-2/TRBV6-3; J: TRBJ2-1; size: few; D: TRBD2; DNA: TGTGCCAGCAGCCGTTCCTCTAGCGGGAGTGGTGAGCAGTTCTTC; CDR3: CASSRSSSGSGEQFF
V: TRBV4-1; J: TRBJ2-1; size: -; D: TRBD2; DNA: TGCGCCAGCAGCCATGGGGTTGTCTTAGCGGGTTGGAATGAGCAGTTCTTC; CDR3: CASSHGVVLAGWNEQFF
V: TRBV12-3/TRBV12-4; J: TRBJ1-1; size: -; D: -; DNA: TGTGCCAGCATAGGAGAGGGAGAAGCTTTCTTT; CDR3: CASIGEGEAFF
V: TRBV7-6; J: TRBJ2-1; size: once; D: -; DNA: TGTGCCAGCAGCTTAGTTTCGGGGTTAGGTGGCAATGAGCAGTTCTTC; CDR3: CASSLVSGLGGNEQFF